A selection of T cell receptor beta chains follows, all from one sample in a study of T cells expressing NK-cell markers. One entry per CDR3 protein, without DNA, is what TCRdb gives after re-calling the 5' RACE reads. In all, the sample yields some 500,000 distinct CDR3 sequences. The sample comprised blood T cells: a sorted CD56 or NKG2C T cell subset, CD4+ or CD8+ T cells, or bulk PBMC T cells (not recorded which). These receptors were taken from a woman aged 50 to 65 in good health. Each CDR3 is given with its conserved first and last residue.

TRBJ2-7 TRBV5-1 CASSSHGPGGNEYEQYF
TRBJ2-6 TRBV3-1 CASSPGHTPSGANVLTF
TRBJ2-1 TRBV20-1 CSAKRGYNEQFF
TRBJ2-5 TRBV5-1 CASSLKTTSQETQYF
TRBJ2-1 TRBV20-1 CSANSWGEQFF
TRBJ2-7 TRBV29-1 CSVRAGKKYEQYF
TRBJ1-2 TRBV14 CASSPLPPVRGYTF
TRBJ2-1 TRBV27 CASRVQNNEQFF
TRBJ1-5 TRBV3-1 CASSQDTASNQPQHF
TRBJ2-1 TRBV19 CASSMYRGYNEQFF
TRBJ1-6 TRBV14 CASSQDLSGRALHF
TRBJ2-1 TRBV12-3/TRBV12-4 CASSLSPLWEQFF
TRBJ1-1 TRBV5-1 CASTPRQGWTEAFF
TRBJ1-3 TRBV4-2 CASSRELGGGNTIYF
TRBJ2-4 TRBV3-1 CASSQDPTGLAKNIQYF
TRBJ2-3 TRBV5-1 CASSPTPDRTSEAQYF
TRBJ2-1 TRBV21-1 CASSKEGGRDEEFF
TRBJ2-4 TRBV11-3 CASSLVAGVQAKNIQYF
TRBJ2-5 TRBV20-1 CSARGAPPLAETQYF
TRBJ2-4 TRBV6-2/TRBV6-3 CASSYGAEAKNIQYF
TRBJ2-7 TRBV12-3/TRBV12-4 CASRTRGGYEQYF
TRBJ2-3 TRBV6-5 CASSSLTSGRTDTQYF
TRBJ2-5 TRBV7-2 CASSPRLAGGRGETQYF
TRBJ2-7 TRBV13 CASRRVGPYEQYF
TRBJ2-7 TRBV5-1 CASSLAGLASYEQYF
TRBJ2-1 TRBV15 CATIGRDAERGPHSSYNEQFF
TRBJ2-1 TRBV20-1 CSASGVLAGVNEQFF
TRBJ2-4 TRBV5-6 CASSLAMSGQGDIQYF
TRBJ2-1 TRBV6-2/TRBV6-3 CASSQLAGGPSEQFF
TRBJ2-6 TRBV12-3/TRBV12-4 CASRRTGSSGANVLTF
TRBJ2-1 TRBV25-1 CASSERDNEQFF
TRBJ1-5 TRBV19 CASSPRGDSNQPQHF
TRBJ1-2 TRBV20-1 CSARDRSYGYTF
TRBJ2-2 TRBV2 CASRGGPGELFF
TRBJ1-1 TRBV18 CASSPLDSNEAFF
TRBJ2-1 TRBV27 CASSSETGTGGYEQFF
TRBJ2-1 TRBV30 CAWSVLGMSNEQFF
TRBJ2-3 TRBV24-1 CATSDTGGADTQYF
TRBJ1-1 TRBV12-3/TRBV12-4 CASSLLHNAAFF
TRBJ2-3 TRBV20-1 CSAPQRTSTDTQYF
TRBJ2-5 TRBV5-6 CASSLAGVGGGSRETQYF
TRBJ1-1 TRBV6-5 CASSKTGPMNTEAFF
TRBJ2-1 TRBV7-9 CASSPPGLTYNEQFF
TRBJ1-2 TRBV5-1 CASSLGTRQLYGYTF
TRBJ1-3 TRBV27 CASSFGAWGNTIYF
TRBJ2-5 TRBV12-3/TRBV12-4 CASRPGGAGNGETQYF
TRBJ2-2 TRBV7-6 CASKPSSGSPLNTGELFF
TRBJ2-3 TRBV11-2 CASRTSTNTQYF
TRBJ2-1 TRBV7-9 CASSLEVVGTSLEFF
TRBJ2-4 TRBV2 CASSDGRGLAGILAKNIQYF
TRBJ1-4 TRBV29-1 CSVEKSGGGEKLFF